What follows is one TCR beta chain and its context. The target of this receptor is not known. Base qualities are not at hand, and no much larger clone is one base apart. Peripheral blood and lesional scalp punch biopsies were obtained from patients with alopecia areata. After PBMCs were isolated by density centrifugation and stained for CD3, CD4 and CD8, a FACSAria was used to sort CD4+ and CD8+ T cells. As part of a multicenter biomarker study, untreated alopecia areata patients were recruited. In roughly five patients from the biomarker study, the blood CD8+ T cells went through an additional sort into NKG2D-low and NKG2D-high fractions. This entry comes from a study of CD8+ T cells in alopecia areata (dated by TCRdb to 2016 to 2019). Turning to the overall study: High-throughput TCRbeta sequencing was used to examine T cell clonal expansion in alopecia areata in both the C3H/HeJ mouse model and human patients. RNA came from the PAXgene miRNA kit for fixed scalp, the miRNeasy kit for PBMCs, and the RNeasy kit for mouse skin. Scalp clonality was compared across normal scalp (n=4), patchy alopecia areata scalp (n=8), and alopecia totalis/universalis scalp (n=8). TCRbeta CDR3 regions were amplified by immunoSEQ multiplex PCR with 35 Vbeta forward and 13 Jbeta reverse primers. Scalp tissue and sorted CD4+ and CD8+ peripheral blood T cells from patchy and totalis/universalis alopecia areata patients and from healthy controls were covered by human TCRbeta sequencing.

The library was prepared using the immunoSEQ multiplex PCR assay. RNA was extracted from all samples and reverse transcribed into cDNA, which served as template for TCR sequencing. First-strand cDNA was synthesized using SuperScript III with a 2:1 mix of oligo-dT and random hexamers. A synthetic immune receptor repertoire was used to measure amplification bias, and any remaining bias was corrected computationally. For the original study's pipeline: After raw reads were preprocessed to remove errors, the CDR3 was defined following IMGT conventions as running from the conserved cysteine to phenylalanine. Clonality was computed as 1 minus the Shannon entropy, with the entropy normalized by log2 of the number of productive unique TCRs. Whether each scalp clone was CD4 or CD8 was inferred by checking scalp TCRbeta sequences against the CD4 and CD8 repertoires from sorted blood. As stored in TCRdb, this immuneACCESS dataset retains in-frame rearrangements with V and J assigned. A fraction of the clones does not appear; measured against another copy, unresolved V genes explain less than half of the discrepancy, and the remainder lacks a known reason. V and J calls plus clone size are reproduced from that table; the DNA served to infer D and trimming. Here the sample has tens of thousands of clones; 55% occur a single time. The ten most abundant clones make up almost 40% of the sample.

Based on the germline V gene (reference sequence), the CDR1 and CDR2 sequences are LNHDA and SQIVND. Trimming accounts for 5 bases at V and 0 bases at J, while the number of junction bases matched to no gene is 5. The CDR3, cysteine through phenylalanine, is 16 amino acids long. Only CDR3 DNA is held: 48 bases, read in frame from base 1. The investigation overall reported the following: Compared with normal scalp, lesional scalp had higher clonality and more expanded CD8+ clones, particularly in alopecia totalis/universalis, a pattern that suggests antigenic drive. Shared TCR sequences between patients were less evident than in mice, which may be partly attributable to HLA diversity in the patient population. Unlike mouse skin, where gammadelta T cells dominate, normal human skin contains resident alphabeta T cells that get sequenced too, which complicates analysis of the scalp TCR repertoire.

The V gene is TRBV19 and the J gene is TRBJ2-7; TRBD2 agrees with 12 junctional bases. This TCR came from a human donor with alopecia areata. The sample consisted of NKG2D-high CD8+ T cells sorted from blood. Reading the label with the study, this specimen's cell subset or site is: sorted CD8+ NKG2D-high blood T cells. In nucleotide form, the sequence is TGTGCCAGTAGTTCCGGACTAGCGGGGAGCTCCTACGAGCAGTACTTC. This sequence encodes CASSSGLAGSSYEQYF.